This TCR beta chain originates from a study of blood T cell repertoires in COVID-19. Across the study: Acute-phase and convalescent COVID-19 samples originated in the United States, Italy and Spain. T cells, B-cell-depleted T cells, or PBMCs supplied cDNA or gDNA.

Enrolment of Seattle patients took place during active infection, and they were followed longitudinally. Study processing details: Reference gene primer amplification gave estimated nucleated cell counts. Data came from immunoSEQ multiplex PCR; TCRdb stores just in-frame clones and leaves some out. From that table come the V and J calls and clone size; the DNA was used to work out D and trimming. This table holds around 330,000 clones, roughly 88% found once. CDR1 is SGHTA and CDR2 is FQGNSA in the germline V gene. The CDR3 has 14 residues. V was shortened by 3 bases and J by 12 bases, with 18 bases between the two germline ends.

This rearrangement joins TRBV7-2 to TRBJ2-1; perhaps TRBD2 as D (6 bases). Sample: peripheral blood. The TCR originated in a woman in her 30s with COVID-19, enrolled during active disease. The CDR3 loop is CASSLGGSAVGQFF. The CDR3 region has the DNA TGTGCCAGCAGCTTGGGGGGATCGGCGGTTGGGCAGTTCTTC.